This entry lists 27 T cell receptor beta chains sequenced from one sample in a study of blood T cell repertoires in COVID-19. The assay was immunoSEQ multiplex PCR, and TCRdb's table has in-frame clones only and misses some. Among roughly 45,000 clones listed, over 75% were seen once. The sequenced sample consisted of peripheral blood. Receptors were obtained from a woman aged 55-69 years with acute or convalescent COVID-19.

This chain joins TRBV30 and TRBJ1-3, with a tentative D call TRBD1 (6 bases). The CDR3 consists of 14 residues. Trimming removed 3 bases at V and 3 bases at J, with 12 bases between. CDR1 and CDR2 (germline): GTSNPN, SVGIG (reference sequence). CDR3 sequence: CAWSPTGFGNTIYF. As DNA, the CDR3 is TGTGCCTGGAGCCCAACAGGGTTTGGAAACACCATATATTTT. The whole variable domain, remainder taken from reference TRBV30 and TRBJ1-3, is SQTIHQWPATLVQPVGSPLSLECTVEGTSNPNLYWYRQAAGRGLQLLFYSVGIGQISSEVPQNLSASRPQDRQFILSSKKLLLSDSGFYLCAWSPTGFGNTIYFGEGSWLTVV.

This chain joins TRBV11-2 and TRBJ1-6; possible D gene TRBD1, 6 bases. CDR1 is SGHAT and CDR2 is FQNNGV in the germline V gene. This CDR3 is 15 amino acids long. The V and J ends lost 6 bases and 10 bases respectively, with 19 bases between them. CDR3 amino acids: CASSLWTAPSSPLHF. The DNA for the CDR3 is TGTGCCAGCAGTCTTTGGACAGCCCCAAGCTCACCCCTCCACTTT.

This clone was found a few times. The chain recombines TRBV6-6 with TRBJ2-5; 9 nucleotides match TRBD1. V lost 5 bases and J lost 9; bases outside the gene matches: 13. The germline V gene has CDR1 MNHNY and CDR2 SVGAGI (reference sequence). The CDR3 length is 15 residues. In nucleotides, the CDR3 is TGTGCCAGCAGTGACGGGACAGGGCCCAGATCGGCCCAGTACTTC. Protein product: CASSDGTGPRSAQYF.

A single count supports this clone. The chain combines TRBV5-1 with TRBJ2-3; D is perhaps TRBD2 (5 bases). V was pared by 3 bases and J by 4 bases, with 15 bases between. The germline gives CDR1 SGHRS, CDR2 YFSETQ. There are 15 residues in the CDR3. The CDR3 loop reads CASSWTEASADTQYF. The CDR3 region has the DNA TGCGCCAGCAGCTGGACGGAGGCCTCGGCAGATACGCAGTATTTT.

This sequence joins TRBV5-1 and TRBJ1-1; a weak D match, TRBD1 (6 bases). Trimming removed 0 bases at V and 2 bases at J, with 11 bases between. This CDR3 contains 15 residues. Germline V gives CDR1 SGHRS, CDR2 YFSETQ. DNA for the CDR3: TGCGCCAGCAGCTTGGGCGGACAGAGAAACACTGAAGCTTTCTTT. This encodes CASSLGGQRNTEAFF.

The chain joins TRBV2 to TRBJ1-2, with D perhaps matching TRBD1 (5 bases). This CDR3 is built from 14 residues. From germline, CDR1 is SNHLY and CDR2 FYNNEI. Deletions cut 3 bases from V and 4 bases from J, with 12 bases between. Here the CDR3 DNA reads TGTGCCAGCAGTGATCAGGGTCTTTCCTATGGCTACACCTTC. This encodes CASSDQGLSYGYTF.

The rearrangement joins TRBV7-8 to TRBJ2-4; possible D gene TRBD2, 5 bases. Per the germline V gene, CDR1 is SGHVS and CDR2 is FQNEAQ. The CDR3 loop spans 14 amino acids. The germline V and J ends were trimmed by 4 bases and 0 bases, with 7 bases remaining between them. In DNA, the CDR3 is TGTGCCAGCAGCTCGGGGTTAGCCAAAAACATTCAGTACTTC. It encodes CASSSGLAKNIQYF.

J is TRBJ1-3 and V is TRBV5-1; 8 nucleotides agree with TRBD1. The CDR3 runs to 14 residues. The V and J ends lost 6 bases and 2 bases, in that order; junction bases with no gene match: 4. Germline V gives CDR1 SGHRS, CDR2 YFSETQ. DNA for the CDR3: TGCGCCAGCACCTCAGGGGGCGCTGGAAACACCATATATTTT. It specifies CASTSGGAGNTIYF.

The chain joins TRBV5-1 to TRBJ1-1; D gene unclear. V lost 0 bases and J lost 2, with 5 bases in between. The germline gives CDR1 SGHRS, CDR2 YFSETQ. CDR3 size: 13 residues. CDR3 protein: CASSLVSNTEAFF. The CDR3 DNA follows: TGCGCCAGCAGCTTGGTCAGTAACACTGAAGCTTTCTTT.

V gene TRBV10-1 combines with J gene TRBJ2-3, with 9 bases matching TRBD1. Germline CDR1 and CDR2: WNHNN and SYGVQD (reference sequence). There are 15 residues in the CDR3. The junction had 3 bases not matched to a gene; V was cut back by 4 bases and J by 1 base. This chain's CDR3 is CASSGWTGGTDTQYF. The CDR3 nucleotides read TGCGCCAGCAGTGGATGGACAGGGGGCACAGATACGCAGTATTTT.

This sequence joins TRBV2 and TRBJ1-2; D is perhaps TRBD1 (6 bases). The V gene lost 5 bases and the J gene lost 7 bases, with 23 bases spanning the gap. Germline V CDR1 and CDR2: SNHLY, FYNNEI. The CDR3 totals 16 residues. The CDR3 here is CASSLMTSGAVGGYTF. Here the CDR3 DNA reads TGTGCCAGCAGTTTAATGACGTCAGGGGCTGTGGGTGGCTACACCTTC.

The rearrangement links TRBV14 to TRBJ2-1; tentatively, D is TRBD1 (5 bases). Germline values: CDR1 SGHDN, CDR2 FVKESK. The CDR3 covers 12 residues. Trimming cost V 4 bases and J 4 bases, with 5 bases left between them. This CDR3 reads CASSRQYNEQFF. The CDR3 region has the DNA TGTGCCAGCAGCCGACAGTACAATGAGCAGTTCTTC. Looking up the rest from reference TRBV14 and TRBJ2-1 gives the full variable domain: EAGVTQFPSHSVIEKGQTVTLRCDPISGHDNLYWYRRVMGKEIKFLLHFVKESKQDESGMPNNRFLAERTGGTYSTLKVQPAELEDSGVYFCASSRQYNEQFFGPGTRLTVL.

The chain recombines TRBV2 with TRBJ2-3, with TRBD1 as a possible D gene (6 bases). Per the germline V gene, CDR1 is SNHLY and CDR2 is FYNNEI. Trimming took 7 bases from V and 1 from J, leaving 12 bases between them. This CDR3 region has 14 residues. CDR3 DNA sequence: TGTGCCAGCATCCCAGGGGAAGGCACAGATACGCAGTATTTT. It translates to CASIPGEGTDTQYF.

The CDR3 DNA reads as TGTGCCAGCAGCCAAGGTCCGGTAAGCTCCTACGAGCAGTACTTC. Its translation is CASSQGPVSSYEQYF. The chain combines TRBV3-1 (or the pseudogene TRBV3-2) with TRBJ2-7; no clear D. CDR1 and CDR2 from the germline V gene are LGHDT and YNNKEL (reference sequence). CDR3 length equals 15 residues. V lost 1 base and J lost 0, with 10 bases in between.

This sequence joins TRBV10-2 and TRBJ2-3, with 8 bases aligning to TRBD2. This CDR3 region has 13 residues. Germline loops: CDR1 WSHSY, CDR2 SAAADI. The V and J ends lost 7 bases and 4 bases, in that order; junction bases with no gene match: 4. The CDR3 DNA follows: TGCGCCAGCAAAGCGGGGGATCCAGATACGCAGTATTTT. It specifies CASKAGDPDTQYF.

This chain joins TRBV4-3 and TRBJ2-1; 8 bases match TRBD1. There are 15 residues in the CDR3. Germline assignment: CDR1 LGHNA and CDR2 YSLEER. Losses at the gene ends were 3 bases for V and 7 bases for J; bases not matched to a gene: 8. The CDR3 coding sequence is TGCGCCAGCAGCCATGGAGACAGGGGAGCTAATGAGCAGTTCTTC. Its translation is CASSHGDRGANEQFF.

The chain combines TRBV9 with TRBJ2-3; TRBD2 matches 12 bases. The CDR3 length is 15 residues. Germline V CDR1 and CDR2: SGDLS, YYNGEE. The V gene end was trimmed by 4 bases and the J gene end by 6 bases; junction bases not matched to a gene: 6. CDR3 nucleotides: TGTGCCAGCAGCTGGACTAGCGGGGTCTCCGATACGCAGTATTTT. Its translation is CASSWTSGVSDTQYF.

V usage is TRBV18 and J usage is TRBJ1-2, with 7 bases matching TRBD1. Germline CDR1 reads KGHSH; CDR2 reads LQKENI. The CDR3 extends over 15 amino acids. The V gene end was trimmed by 3 bases and the J gene end by 3 bases; junction bases not matched to a gene: 7. CDR3 in DNA: TGTGCCAGCTCACCCTCACAGGGGTCAGACTATGGCTACACCTTC. Translation: CASSPSQGSDYGYTF.

The rearrangement joins TRBV19 to TRBJ1-5; 8 positions agree with TRBD1. CDR1 and CDR2 from the germline V gene are LNHDA and SQIVND (reference sequence). This CDR3 is 15 amino acids long. The J segment lost 7 bases and the V segment lost 9 bases, leaving 14 bases of the junction unmatched. The CDR3 here is CASQYGTGGGQPQHF. The CDR3 DNA sequence: TGTGCCAGCCAGTATGGTACAGGGGGTGGACAGCCCCAGCATTTT.

The J gene is TRBJ1-1, the V gene TRBV5-1; 7 positions match TRBD1. The V gene end was trimmed by 3 bases and the J gene end by 0 bases; junction bases not matched to a gene: 5. There are 15 residues in the CDR3. Germline lookup yields CDR1 SGHRS and CDR2 YFSETQ. CDR3 sequence: CASSSGQRLNTEAFF. In nucleotides, the CDR3 is TGCGCCAGCAGCTCGGGACAGAGACTGAACACTGAAGCTTTCTTT.

V usage is TRBV7-9 and J usage is TRBJ2-1; TRBD1 matches at 8 bases. V lost 6 bases, J lost 9 bases, and 13 bases stayed unmatched. Germline CDR1 reads SEHNR; CDR2 reads FQNEAQ (reference sequence). This CDR3 comprises 15 residues. The CDR3 sequence: CASSTDRAPEGEQFF. The CDR3 DNA sequence: TGTGCCAGCAGTACGGACAGGGCCCCCGAAGGTGAGCAGTTCTTC.

V and J are TRBV10-3 and TRBJ1-6; D gene uncertain. The CDR3 covers 15 residues. Deletions cut 4 bases from V and 2 bases from J, with 9 bases between. Germline V gene sequence: CDR1 ENHRY, CDR2 SYGVKD. Written as DNA, the CDR3 is TGTGCCATCAGTGGGTACAGTCCCTATAATTCACCCCTCCACTTT. Protein: CAISGYSPYNSPLHF.

The chain links TRBV7-3 to TRBJ2-2, with 9 bases identical to TRBD1. Trimming took 5 bases from V and 3 from J; bases not matched to a gene: 7. Germline V lookup: CDR1 SGHTA, CDR2 FQGTGA. The length of the CDR3 is 16 residues. DNA for the CDR3: TGTGCCAGCAGCCCCCGGGACAGGGATGACACCGGGGAGCTGTTTTTT. It yields the protein CASSPRDRDDTGELFF.

The V call is TRBV3-1 (or the pseudogene TRBV3-2), the J call TRBJ2-2, with 10 bases identical to TRBD2. Trimming at V came to 3 bases and at J to 6 bases, leaving 4 bases not matched to a gene. CDR3 length: 15 amino acids. Germline values: CDR1 LGHDT, CDR2 YNNKEL (reference sequence). The CDR3 DNA follows: TGTGCCAGCAGCCAGAAGCGGGGGGGTCCCGGGGAGCTGTTTTTT. Residues: CASSQKRGGPGELFF.

The V call is TRBV18, the J call TRBJ2-2; tentative D call: TRBD1 (5 bases). The V end was cut by 3 bases, the J end by 4 bases, with 6 bases between. Germline CDR1 is KGHSH and CDR2 is LQKENI. This CDR3 contains 13 residues. CDR3 sequence: CASSPRATGELFF. The CDR3 DNA follows: TGTGCCAGCTCACCCAGGGCCACCGGGGAGCTGTTTTTT. The full variable domain, its missing parts supplied by reference TRBV18 and TRBJ2-2, is NAGVMQNPRHLVRRRGQEARLRCSPMKGHSHVYWYRQLPEEGLKFMVYLQKENIIDESGMPKERFSAEFPKEGPSILRIQQVVRGDSAAYFCASSPRATGELFFGEGSRLTVL.

The rearrangement joins TRBV5-1 to TRBJ1-4; D uncertain. The CDR3 is made up of 13 amino acids. The germline CDR1 and CDR2 sequences are SGHRS and YFSETQ. Trimming left V 2 bases short and J 2 bases short, with 4 bases between. As DNA, the CDR3 is TGCGCCAGCAGCTTACAGACTAATGAAAAACTGTTTTTT. This gives the protein CASSLQTNEKLFF.

J is TRBJ1-2 and V is TRBV5-4; D is possibly TRBD1 (5 bases). The CDR3 contains 13 residues. V lost 4 bases and J 7 bases, leaving 14 bases between the germline ends. Germline assignment: CDR1 SGHNT and CDR2 YYREEE (reference sequence). CDR3 in amino acids: CASSPRTISGYTF. The DNA for the CDR3 is TGTGCCAGCAGCCCAAGGACAATTTCTGGCTACACCTTC.